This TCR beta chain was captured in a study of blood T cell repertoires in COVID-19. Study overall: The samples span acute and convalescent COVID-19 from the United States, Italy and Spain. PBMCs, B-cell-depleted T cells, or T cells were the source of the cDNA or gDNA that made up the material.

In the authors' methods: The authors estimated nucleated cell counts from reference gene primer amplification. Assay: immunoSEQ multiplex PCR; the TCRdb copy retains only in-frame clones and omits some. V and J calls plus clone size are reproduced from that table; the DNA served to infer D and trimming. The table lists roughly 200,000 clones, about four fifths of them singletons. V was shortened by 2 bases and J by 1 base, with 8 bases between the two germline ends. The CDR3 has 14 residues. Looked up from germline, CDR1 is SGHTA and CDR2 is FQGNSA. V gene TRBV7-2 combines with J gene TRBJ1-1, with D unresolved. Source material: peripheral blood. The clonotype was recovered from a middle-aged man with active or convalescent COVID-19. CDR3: CASSLSRGNTEAFF. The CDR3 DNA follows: TGTGCCAGCAGCTTATCACGGGGGAACACTGAAGCTTTCTTT.